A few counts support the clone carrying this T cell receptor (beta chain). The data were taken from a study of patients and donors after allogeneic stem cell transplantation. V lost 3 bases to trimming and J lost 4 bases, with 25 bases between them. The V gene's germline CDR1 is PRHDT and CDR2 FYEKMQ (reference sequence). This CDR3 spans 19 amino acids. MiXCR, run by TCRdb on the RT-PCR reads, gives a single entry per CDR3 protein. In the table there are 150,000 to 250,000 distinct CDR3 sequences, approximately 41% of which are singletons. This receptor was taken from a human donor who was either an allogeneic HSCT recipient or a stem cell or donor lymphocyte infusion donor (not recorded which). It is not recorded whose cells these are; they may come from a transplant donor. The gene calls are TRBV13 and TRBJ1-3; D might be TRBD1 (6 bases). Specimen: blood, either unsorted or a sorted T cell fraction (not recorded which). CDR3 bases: TGTGCCAGCAGCTTGGGACGTCCGGGACAAACTTTACTCGGAAACACCATATATTTT. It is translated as CASSLGRPGQTLLGNTIYF.